The following is a T cell receptor beta chain sequence with its context. Antigen: not known. The data originate from a study of cytomegalovirus exposure and HLA in healthy donors. Across the study: Earlier sequencing of about 200 million T cells yielded approximately 120 million unique TCR beta sequences.

The V end lost 0 bases, the J end lost 7 bases, and 9 bases lay between the germline ends. CDR3 length equals 13 residues. Germline lookup yields CDR1 SGHDT and CDR2 YYEEEE. Study conclusions and caveats: Among immune exposure information, only CMV serostatus was available. Per a later analysis, HLA-associated TCR beta chains showed more clonal expansion than other, equally common TCR beta chains. Segments of the TCR beta V type were, in most cases, productive about 87% or about 30% of the time in an earlier analysis.

Both 60 Vbeta primers and 13 Jbeta primers went into the PCR. Sequencing was performed with immunoSEQ multiplex PCR; in TCRdb, only in-frame clones are kept and a portion is missing. The table includes some 140,000 clones, 79% detected once. The sample taken for sequencing was PBMCs. This chain uses TRBV5-6 with TRBJ2-3; D remains unclear. The source of this sequence is a man between 18 and 29 years old in good health and CMV-seronegative. The CDR3 nucleotides read TGTGCCAGCAGCTTGGGAGGCGTGTATACGCAGTATTTT. As protein: CASSLGGVYTQYF.